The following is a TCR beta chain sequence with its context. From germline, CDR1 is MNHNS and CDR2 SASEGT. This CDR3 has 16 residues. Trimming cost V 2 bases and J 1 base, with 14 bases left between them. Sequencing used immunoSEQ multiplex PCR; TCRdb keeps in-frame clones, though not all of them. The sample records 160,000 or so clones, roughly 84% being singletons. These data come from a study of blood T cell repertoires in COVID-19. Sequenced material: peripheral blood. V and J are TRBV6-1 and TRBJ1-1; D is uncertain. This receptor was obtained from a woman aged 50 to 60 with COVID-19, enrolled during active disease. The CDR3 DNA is TGTGCCAGCAGTGAATATGGAGGGTACGGGAACACTGAAGCTTTCTTT. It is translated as CASSEYGGYGNTEAFF.